Presented here are 10 T cell receptor beta chains from one specimen sequenced in a study of beta chain features in type 1 diabetes. Every isolated RNA sample was fully reverse transcribed, so sequencing captured expressed TCRB transcripts. Produced via immunoSEQ multiplex PCR; TCRdb's table is partial and in-frame only. The repertoire holds about 340,000 clones, with roughly 8% as singletons. The specimen sequenced was central memory CD4+ T cells from blood. Receptor source: a woman aged 18-29 years in good health.

This clone was counted a few times. This rearrangement joins TRBV18 to TRBJ2-1; D gene uncertain. The CDR3 contains 16 residues. CDR1 KGHSH and CDR2 LQKENI come from the germline V gene. Between the trimmed V and J ends, which lost 0 bases and 4 bases, there was a span of 13 bases. CDR3 DNA sequence: TGTGCCAGCTCACCACCGAGTGGCGGTAGTTACAATGAGCAGTTCTTC. Protein product: CASSPPSGGSYNEQFF.

As concerns this clone: The germline gene is not matched at one end of the junction; a read error may be the cause. The chain has TRBV20-1 and TRBJ2-1; 8 positions match TRBD2. Germline CDR1 and CDR2: DFQATT and SNEGSKA (reference sequence). This CDR3 spans 11 amino acids. CDR3 amino acids: CAAGGNNEQFF. CDR3 nucleotide sequence: TGTGCCGCGGGGGGAAACAATGAGCAGTTCTTC.

This clone was detected only a few times. CDR3 coding DNA: TGTGCCAGCGGACGAACCGGGACAGGGCGCATGAGGAAAACAGATACGCAGTATTTT. Its translation is CASGRTGTGRMRKTDTQYF. The chain has TRBV14 and TRBJ2-3, with 9 bases matching TRBD1. Germline CDR1 is SGHDN and CDR2 is FVKESK. The junction had 21 bases not matched to a gene; V was cut back by 8 bases and J by 3 bases. CDR3 size: 19 residues.

This clone was found a few times. The chain carries TRBV7-2 and TRBJ2-4; D remains ambiguous. CDR1 is SGHTA and CDR2 is FQGNSA in the germline V gene. Trimming left V 1 base short and J 9 bases short, with 13 bases between. This CDR3 is 14 amino acids long. The CDR3 loop reads CASSLVLRFGIQYF. The DNA for the CDR3 is TGTGCCAGCAGCTTAGTTCTACGGTTTGGCATTCAGTACTTC.

This clone came up a few times. V and J are TRBV18 and TRBJ2-7, with 7 bases identical to TRBD1. The germline gives CDR1 KGHSH, CDR2 LQKENI. The length of the CDR3 is 13 residues. The V gene end was trimmed by 8 bases and the J gene end by 2 bases; junction bases not matched to a gene: 6. The CDR3 region has the DNA TGTGCCAGCACCCCCCAGGGGGCCTACGAGCAGTACTTC. Translated: CASTPQGAYEQYF.

In its sample, this clone was seen a few times. This sequence joins TRBV5-4 and TRBJ1-1; no definite D call. This CDR3 spans 13 amino acids. CDR1 and CDR2 from the germline V gene are SGHNT and YYREEE (reference sequence). The ends were cut back, 4 bases at V and 11 bases at J, with 18 bases in the middle. CDR3 amino acids: CASSQDRVREAFF. The DNA for the CDR3 is TGTGCCAGCAGCCAAGATCGAGTCCGCGAGGCTTTCTTT.

The V and J genes are TRBV18 and TRBJ1-1; possible D gene TRBD1, 6 bases. The CDR3 consists of 14 residues. V lost 6 bases to trimming and J lost 7 bases, with 18 bases between them. Per germline, CDR1 KGHSH and CDR2 LQKENI. CDR3 nucleotide sequence: TGTGCCAGCTCCCTAGGTCGGGGGCTGGATGAAGCTTTCTTT. Protein sequence: CASSLGRGLDEAFF.

The table lists this clone with a few counts. The rearrangement links TRBV5-4 to TRBJ2-4; 8 bases agree with TRBD2. The ends lost 2 bases at V and 6 bases at J; junction bases unmatched: 10. CDR3 length: 16 amino acids. Germline assignment: CDR1 SGHNT and CDR2 YYREEE (reference sequence). In DNA form, the CDR3 reads TGTGCCAGCAGCTTAGGGAGTAGCGGGAAGGGAAACATTCAGTACTTC. This sequence encodes CASSLGSSGKGNIQYF. The whole variable domain, filled in from reference TRBV5-4 and TRBJ2-4, reads ETGVTQSPTHLIKTRGQQVTLRCSSQSGHNTVSWYQQALGQGPQFIFQYYREEENGRGNFPPRFSGLQFPNYSSELNVNALELDDSALYLCASSLGSSGKGNIQYFGAGTRLSVL.

J is TRBJ1-2 and V is TRBV5-6; D remains ambiguous. The CDR3 has 15 residues. Germline CDR1 SGHDT, CDR2 YYEEEE. Trimming cost V 0 bases and J 0 bases, with 9 bases left between them. The CDR3 region is CASSLGLYPNYGYTF. The CDR3 coding sequence is TGTGCCAGCAGCTTGGGCCTTTACCCTAACTATGGCTACACCTTC.

The gene calls are TRBV18 and TRBJ2-2; no clear D gene. The CDR3 sequence is 13 residues long. Germline V gene lookup returns CDR1 KGHSH and CDR2 LQKENI. Trimming took 6 bases from V and 4 from J, leaving 9 bases between them. The CDR3 sequence: CASSGHSTGELFF. The CDR3 region has the DNA TGTGCCAGCTCGGGCCACTCCACCGGGGAGCTGTTTTTT.